Each of the 13 T cell receptor beta chains below was sequenced from the same sample in a study of blood T cell repertoires in COVID-19. This table comes from immunoSEQ multiplex PCR, and its TCRdb copy is limited to in-frame clones, with some not included. This sample carries about 180,000 clones, about 88% of them seen once, and the ten largest clones take under 2%. Sequencing input: peripheral blood. The receptors shown here come from a man aged 18 to 30 who had recovered from COVID-19.

J is TRBJ2-2 and V is TRBV9; D perhaps matches TRBD1 (6 bases). This CDR3 is 15 amino acids long. Germline V gene sequence: CDR1 SGDLS, CDR2 YYNGEE. Trimming removed 3 bases at V and 3 bases at J, with 12 bases between. The CDR3 DNA sequence: TGTGCCAGCAGCGGAATACAGGGATACACCGGGGAGCTGTTTTTT. Encoded protein: CASSGIQGYTGELFF.

V is TRBV4-3 and J is TRBJ2-7; 10 bases map to TRBD2. The trim removed 0 bases at V and 2 bases at J, leaving 7 bases unmatched. Germline V lookup: CDR1 LGHNA, CDR2 YSLEER. The CDR3 is made up of 17 amino acids. The CDR3 DNA reads as TGCGCCAGCAGCCAAGACTCCAGCGGGAGGGCCACCTACGAGCAGTACTTC. It specifies CASSQDSSGRATYEQYF.

The chain combines TRBV27 with TRBJ1-4, with D hard to call. The CDR3 is made up of 15 amino acids. Germline-derived CDR1 and CDR2 are MNHEY and SMNVEV (reference sequence). Trimming removed 2 bases at V and 0 bases at J, with 7 bases between. The CDR3 coding sequence is TGTGCCAGCAGTTTACTTTATCCAACTAATGAAAAACTGTTTTTT. Encoded protein: CASSLLYPTNEKLFF.

This chain links TRBV6-2 or TRBV6-3 with TRBJ2-1; the D is unclear. V lost 5 bases to trimming and J lost 8 bases, with 13 bases between them. Germline assignment: CDR1 MNHEY and CDR2 SVGEGT. The CDR3 totals 13 residues. The CDR3 reads CASSVETKYEQFF. CDR3 coding DNA: TGTGCCAGCAGTGTGGAGACGAAGTATGAGCAGTTCTTC.

This chain connects TRBV6-2 or TRBV6-3 to TRBJ2-1, with D tentatively TRBD1 (5 bases). Germline loops: CDR1 MNHEY, CDR2 SVGEGT. This CDR3 contains 13 residues. Trimming took 5 bases from V and 6 from J, leaving 11 bases between them. CDR3 sequence: CASSRGLGNEQFF. Written as DNA, the CDR3 is TGTGCCAGCAGTAGGGGTCTGGGCAATGAGCAGTTCTTC.

This clone has only one observation. This chain joins TRBV28 and TRBJ2-7, with a tentative D call TRBD1 (6 bases). The germline V gene encodes CDR1 MDHEN and CDR2 SYDVKM. The CDR3 is 15 residues long. The V and J ends lost 3 bases and 0 bases respectively, with 12 bases between them. CDR3 in DNA: TGTGCCAGCAGTTTTAGGGGGATCAGCTCCTACGAGCAGTACTTC. Translating gives CASSFRGISSYEQYF.

This clone was seen only a few times. The chain couples TRBV9 to TRBJ2-7; 8 nucleotides align to TRBD2. This CDR3 contains 15 residues. With V trimmed by 0 bases and J by 3 bases, 5 bases remained unmatched. Germline lookup yields CDR1 SGDLS and CDR2 YYNGEE. The chain's CDR3 is CASSVDGGRFYEQYF. The DNA of the CDR3 is TGTGCCAGCAGCGTAGACGGCGGGAGGTTCTACGAGCAGTACTTC.

The V and J genes are TRBV5-6 and TRBJ1-3; D is ambiguous. CDR3 length equals 17 residues. V lost 4 bases, J lost 0 bases, and 17 bases lay in between. Per the germline V gene, CDR1 is SGHDT and CDR2 is YYEEEE. CDR3 in DNA: TGTGCCAGCAGCAGGCGGGGTTTGCTCTCCTCTGGAAACACCATATATTTT. Its translation is CASSRRGLLSSGNTIYF.

In its sample, this clone was seen a few times. This chain links TRBV13 with TRBJ2-7; D remains ambiguous. CDR3 length equals 12 residues. The germline CDR1 and CDR2 sequences are PRHDT and FYEKMQ (reference sequence). The germline V and J ends were trimmed by 4 bases and 7 bases, with 11 bases remaining between them. The CDR3 nucleotides are TGTGCCAGCAGCTCCTCCTCCCGGGAGCAGTACTTC. Protein sequence: CASSSSSREQYF.

This clone was seen only a few times. CDR3 nucleotides: TGTGCCAGCAGCAGACAGGGGAACACTGAAGCTTTCTTT. Its protein is CASSRQGNTEAFF. The chain couples TRBV2 to TRBJ1-1; 7 bases line up with TRBD1. Germline V lookup: CDR1 SNHLY, CDR2 FYNNEI. The J segment lost 1 base and the V segment lost 6 bases, leaving 2 bases of the junction unmatched. The CDR3 length is 13 residues.

The chain has TRBV6-6 and TRBJ2-5, with D possibly TRBD1 on 6 matching bases. The J call may be wrong; the DNA end is better matched by TRBJ2-7. Germline V gene data show CDR1 as MNHNY and CDR2 as SVGAGI (reference sequence). This CDR3 has 14 residues. The CDR3 loop reads CASSYGGTPYEQYF. The CDR3, as DNA: TGTGCCAGCAGTTACGGTGGGACACCCTACGAGCAGTACTTC.

The chain is built from TRBV7-8 and TRBJ2-1, with TRBD2 matching over 11 bases. The CDR3 is 15 amino acids. The V gene end was trimmed by 7 bases and the J gene end by 1 base; junction bases not matched to a gene: 3. Germline V gene sequence: CDR1 SGHVS, CDR2 FQNEAQ. DNA for the CDR3: TGTGCCAGCACCCGACTAGCGGGATCCTACAATGAGCAGTTCTTC. Translated, it gives CASTRLAGSYNEQFF.

V usage is TRBV11-2 and J usage is TRBJ2-7, with 10 positions matching TRBD1. This CDR3 region has 15 residues. J gave up 6 bases and V 5 bases, and 10 bases lay outside the gene matches. Germline values: CDR1 SGHAT, CDR2 FQNNGV. CDR3 sequence: CASSTRDRGQAEQYF. The CDR3 DNA sequence: TGTGCCAGCAGCACCCGAGACAGGGGGCAAGCCGAGCAGTACTTC.